These T cell receptor beta chains were read from a single sample in a study of cytomegalovirus exposure and HLA in healthy donors. Here immunoSEQ multiplex PCR was the method, and the copy in TCRdb shows in-frame clones only, minus some. The sample holds 110,000 to 150,000 clones; approximately 82% are singletons and the top ten take more than 9.5%. Sequenced sample: PBMCs. These receptors were collected from a woman aged 55-75 years in good health and CMV-seropositive. Both conserved end residues are part of each CDR3. Fields, in order: CDR3 DNA, CDR3 protein, clone size, D gene, J gene, V gene. A D gene is named only where the DNA matches it firmly. Clone size is given for some rows only: seen once, a few or many times, or a class if the clone is expanded.

TGTGCCATCAGTGCCCCCGCCGTTGGGAGGGACACTGAAGCTTTCTTT,CAISAPAVGRDTEAFF,NA,NA,TRBJ1-1,TRBV10-3
TGTGCCAGCAGGGGGCACATGAACACTGAAGCTTTCTTT,CASRGHMNTEAFF,NA,NA,TRBJ1-1,TRBV27
TGTGCCAGTAGTATAGATAAGGGGATGGACACCGGGGAGCTGTTTTTT,CASSIDKGMDTGELFF,NA,NA,TRBJ2-2,TRBV19
TGTGCCACCAGCAGAGGTTCCGGAGCTACCGGGGAGCTGTTTTTT,CATSRGSGATGELFF,NA,NA,TRBJ2-2,TRBV15
TGTGCCAGCAGTTATATTCCGGGACAGGGGCCAGATACGCAGTATTTT,CASSYIPGQGPDTQYF,NA,TRBD1,TRBJ2-3,TRBV28
TGTGCCAGCAGCCAAAAGGGGGCTTCGGGCTACACCTTC,CASSQKGASGYTF,once,TRBD1,TRBJ1-2,TRBV7-2
TGTGCCATCAATGATCAGGGGATTGTCGACTATGGCTACCCCTTC,CAINDQGIVDYGYPF,NA,NA,TRBJ1-2,TRBV10-3
TGCAGCGTTAGAGGGCAGGATCAGCCCCAGCATTTT,CSVRGQDQPQHF,once,NA,TRBJ1-5,TRBV29-1
TGCGCCAGCAGCCAAGACTTTCTAGCGGGAGGCTACAATGAGCAGTTCTTC,CASSQDFLAGGYNEQFF,NA,TRBD2,TRBJ2-1,TRBV4-3
TGTGCCAGCAGTTTTTACAGGGTGGGCACCGGGGAGCTGTTTTTT,CASSFYRVGTGELFF,NA,NA,TRBJ2-2,TRBV6-5
TGTGCCAGCAGTTCCGGACAGGGCCTGACTGAAGCTTTCTTT,CASSSGQGLTEAFF,NA,TRBD1,TRBJ1-1,TRBV6-6
TGTGCCAGAAGCAATAATCCGGGACAGGGAAGTAAATATGGCTACACCTTC,CARSNNPGQGSKYGYTF,many,TRBD1,TRBJ1-2,TRBV5-3
TGTGCCAGCCAGGCTTACTACGAGCAGTACTTC,CASQAYYEQYF,NA,NA,TRBJ2-7,TRBV7-2
TGTGCCAGCAGTAAAGACAGGTCGAATCAGCCCCAGCATTTT,CASSKDRSNQPQHF,few,NA,TRBJ1-5,TRBV2
TGTGCCAGCAACCCGACTAGCGCCTACAATGAGCAGTTCTTC,CASNPTSAYNEQFF,NA,TRBD2,TRBJ2-1,TRBV2
TGTGCCAGCAGCCAATCGGTAAACAGGCCCAGTGGGGCTGAAGCTTTCTTT,CASSQSVNRPSGAEAFF,NA,NA,TRBJ1-1,TRBV16
TGTGCCAGCAGCGTAGGGTCGGCGGGAGTGGACCAGTACTTC,CASSVGSAGVDQYF,once,TRBD2,TRBJ2-5,TRBV9
TGTGCCAGCAGCTTCGGACAACACTACGAGCAGTACTTC,CASSFGQHYEQYF,NA,NA,TRBJ2-7,TRBV11-3
TGTGCCAGCAGCGGGGGGACAGGTCCAGAGACCCAGTACTTC,CASSGGTGPETQYF,once,TRBD1,TRBJ2-5,TRBV9
TGCGCCAGCAGCTTGGGACAGAATGAAAAACTGTTTTTT,CASSLGQNEKLFF,once,NA,TRBJ1-4,TRBV5-1
TGTGCCAGCGGGTTAGGGGGACAGGGAAGCACAGATACGCAGTATTTT,CASGLGGQGSTDTQYF,NA,TRBD1,TRBJ2-3,TRBV27
TGTGCCAGCAGCTTACGACTAGCGGGATTCTACGAGCAGTACTTC,CASSLRLAGFYEQYF,NA,TRBD2,TRBJ2-7,TRBV7-2
TGTGCCAGCAGTCCGAGCTCTGGAAACACCATATATTTT,CASSPSSGNTIYF,NA,NA,TRBJ1-3,TRBV27
TGTGCCATCAGGCCAGGGACTAGCGGGAGACCCGGGGAGCTGTTTTTT,CAIRPGTSGRPGELFF,few,TRBD2,TRBJ2-2,TRBV10-3
TGTGCCAGCAGCTTAGCCCCCCCGGGGAGCGGGGCCTACAATGAGCAGTTCTTC,CASSLAPPGSGAYNEQFF,NA,TRBD2,TRBJ2-1,TRBV7-6
TGTGCCAGCAGCTTGGGACAGCAGAACACTGAAGCTTTCTTT,CASSLGQQNTEAFF,NA,TRBD1,TRBJ1-1,TRBV7-2
TGTGCCAGCAGAAGGGGGCTAGCGGGAGTTGAGACCCAGTACTTC,CASRRGLAGVETQYF,NA,TRBD2,TRBJ2-5,TRBV5-4
TGCGCCAGCAGCCAAGTCATTGGGCGGGATGGCACAGATACGCAGTATTTT,CASSQVIGRDGTDTQYF,once,NA,TRBJ2-3,TRBV4-1
TGCGCCAGTTCTCGGGGAGCTAATGAAAAACTGTTTTTT,CASSRGANEKLFF,NA,NA,TRBJ1-4,TRBV5-1
TGTGCCAGCTCACCGGACAGGAGCACAGATACGCAGTATTTT,CASSPDRSTDTQYF,few,TRBD1,TRBJ2-3,TRBV18
TGCGCCAGCAGCGTCCAGGGGGCGTGGAACACTGAAGCTTTCTTT,CASSVQGAWNTEAFF,NA,TRBD1,TRBJ1-1,TRBV5-1
TGTGCCAGCAGCCCGAGCGAGAGGAGTGGGCAGTATTTT,CASSPSERSGQYF,NA,NA,TRBJ2-3,TRBV14
TGTGCCAGCAGTTCCGGTCTAGCGGGAGTTGAGCAGTTCTTC,CASSSGLAGVEQFF,NA,TRBD2,TRBJ2-1,TRBV6-6
TGTGCCAGCAGCGTATCGTCCTTTCCTAGGAATGAGCAGTTCTTC,CASSVSSFPRNEQFF,NA,NA,TRBJ2-1,TRBV9
TGTGCCAGCAGCACGGGACAGGGAGGTGGCTACACCTTC,CASSTGQGGGYTF,NA,TRBD1,TRBJ1-2,TRBV7-2
TGTGCCAGCAGCTTAGAGGGGACTAGCGGTTACAATGAGCAGTTCTTC,CASSLEGTSGYNEQFF,NA,TRBD2,TRBJ2-1,TRBV7-6
TGTGCCAGCAGTTCCAACACAGATACGCAGTATTTT,CASSSNTDTQYF,once,NA,TRBJ2-3,TRBV2
TGTGCCAGCTCACCGGACAGCAACTATGGCTACACCTTC,CASSPDSNYGYTF,few,NA,TRBJ1-2,TRBV18
TGTGCCAGCAGCTTGCTAGCGGGAGACTACGAGCAGTACTTC,CASSLLAGDYEQYF,NA,TRBD2,TRBJ2-7,TRBV7-8
TGTGCCAGCAGCAGGACAGATAGCCCTGGAAACACCATATATTTT,CASSRTDSPGNTIYF,NA,NA,TRBJ1-3,TRBV7-2